These 20 T cell receptor beta chains were all obtained from the same sample, sequenced in a study of OX40 agonist ivuxolimab in advanced cancers. The table came from immunoSEQ multiplex PCR; TCRdb's copy has only in-frame clones and leaves some out. The sample lists fewer than 90,000 clones; 87% were seen once. Sequenced here: CD4+ or CD8+ T cells sorted from blood, sampled in a trial of the OX40 agonist ivuxolimab. Receptor source: an adult with an advanced solid tumor such as melanoma, head and neck, liver or kidney cancer.

This clone was seen a few times. This chain uses TRBV27 with TRBJ1-5; 10 positions agree with TRBD1. CDR3 length: 16 amino acids. From germline, CDR1 is MNHEY and CDR2 SMNVEV (reference sequence). Trimming took 6 bases from V and 6 from J; bases not matched to a gene: 11. The CDR3 nucleotides read TGTGCCAGCAGGGTGACAGGGGGCGGGGGGGTTCAGCCCCAGCATTTT. Translated: CASRVTGGGGVQPQHF.

The chain recombines TRBV6-1 with TRBJ2-4; perhaps TRBD2 as D (6 bases). The CDR3 loop spans 15 amino acids. Germline V gene lookup returns CDR1 MNHNS and CDR2 SASEGT. V gave up 6 bases and J gave up 2 bases, with 14 bases separating them. CDR3 in amino acids: CASSRGNLTKNIQYF. In nucleotides, the CDR3 is TGTGCCAGCAGCCGGGGGAACTTGACCAAAAACATTCAGTACTTC.

CDR3 loop: CAWSRGVGNTIYF. CDR3 DNA sequence: TGTGCCTGGAGCCGGGGTGTTGGAAACACCATATATTTT. V usage is TRBV30 and J usage is TRBJ1-3; D is uncertain. CDR3 size: 13 residues. V was clipped by 3 bases and J by 3 bases, with 9 bases between them. The germline CDR1 and CDR2 sequences are GTSNPN and SVGIG (reference sequence). Drawing the rest from reference TRBV30 and TRBJ1-3, the complete variable domain is SQTIHQWPATLVQPVGSPLSLECTVEGTSNPNLYWYRQAAGRGLQLLFYSVGIGQISSEVPQNLSASRPQDRQFILSSKKLLLSDSGFYLCAWSRGVGNTIYFGEGSWLTVV.

This rearrangement joins TRBV27 to TRBJ2-3; tentative D call: TRBD2 (6 bases). Between the trimmed V and J ends, which lost 7 bases and 4 bases, there was a span of 21 bases. This CDR3 is 16 amino acids long. CDR1 is MNHEY and CDR2 is SMNVEV in the germline V gene (reference sequence). The CDR3 spells CASTFLSGGSPDTQYF. Here the CDR3 DNA reads TGTGCCAGCACGTTTCTTAGTGGGGGGTCCCCAGATACGCAGTATTTT.

The chain combines TRBV9 with TRBJ2-3, with TRBD1 matching over 9 bases. Germline V gene sequence: CDR1 SGDLS, CDR2 YYNGEE. The J segment lost 1 base and the V segment lost 0 bases, leaving 0 bases of the junction unmatched. The CDR3 extends over 15 amino acids. CDR3: CASSVGTGGTDTQYF. The CDR3 nucleotides read TGTGCCAGCAGCGTAGGGACAGGGGGCACAGATACGCAGTATTTT.

The V gene is TRBV6-5, the J gene TRBJ2-1; D gene uncertain. Germline CDR1 is MNHEY and CDR2 is SVGAGI. The CDR3 contains 15 residues. Trimming removed 6 bases at V and 0 bases at J, with 12 bases between. The CDR3 coding sequence is TGTGCCAGCAGCCGGACCTCAAGCTCCTACAATGAGCAGTTCTTC. Its protein product is CASSRTSSSYNEQFF.

The chain links TRBV6-5 to TRBJ2-7; TRBD1 aligns across 7 bases. Per germline, CDR1 MNHEY and CDR2 SVGAGI. V was pared by 0 bases and J by 2 bases, with 4 bases of the junction left unmatched. This CDR3 contains 15 residues. Written as DNA, the CDR3 is TGTGCCAGCAGTTACTCGAGACAGGGAGCCTACGAGCAGTACTTC. It encodes CASSYSRQGAYEQYF.

V is TRBV7-3 and J is TRBJ2-1; tentative D call: TRBD1 (6 bases). Germline V CDR1 and CDR2: SGHTA, FQGTGA. CDR3 length equals 16 residues. Trimming removed 5 bases at V and 9 bases at J, with 23 bases between. The CDR3 region is CASSRTQGEPTSEQFF. The DNA for the CDR3 is TGTGCCAGCAGCCGGACACAGGGTGAACCGACAAGTGAGCAGTTCTTC.

The count of this clone is one. The chain joins TRBV7-2 to TRBJ1-1; D may be TRBD1 (5 bases). CDR1 is SGHTA, CDR2 FQGNSA, per germline. The length of the CDR3 is 14 residues. V gave up 4 bases and J gave up 12 bases, with 21 bases separating them. The CDR3 region is CASSSSGTGRGSFF. As DNA, the CDR3 is TGTGCCAGCAGCTCCTCCGGTACAGGTCGGGGCTCTTTCTTT.

The chain recombines TRBV5-5 with TRBJ2-5; D is unclear. The CDR3 runs to 16 residues. CDR1 and CDR2 from the germline V gene are SGHKS and YYEKEE (reference sequence). Trimming pared 6 bases from V and 2 bases from J, leaving 20 bases between. DNA for the CDR3: TGTGCCAGCACCATTGTCCCGGCCAGGCAGCAAGAGACCCAGTACTTC. This translates into CASTIVPARQQETQYF. The variable domain in full, with the rest retrieved from reference TRBV5-5 and TRBJ2-5, is DAGVTQSPTHLIKTRGQQVTLRCSPISGHKSVSWYQQVLGQGPQFIFQYYEKEERGRGNFPDRFSARQFPNYSSELNVNALLLGDSALYLCASTIVPARQQETQYFGPGTRLLVL.

The chain employs TRBV7-2 and TRBJ2-1; 13 bases match TRBD2. From germline, CDR1 is SGHTA and CDR2 FQGNSA. The CDR3 has 15 amino acids. The J segment lost 6 bases and the V segment lost 6 bases, leaving 5 bases of the junction unmatched. In DNA form, the CDR3 reads TGTGCCAGCAGTGACCGGACTAGCGGGAGCAATGAGCAGTTCTTC. This codes for CASSDRTSGSNEQFF.

The chain recombines TRBV29-1 with TRBJ1-1, with TRBD1 identical over 9 bases. CDR1 and CDR2 from the germline V gene are SQVTM and ANQGSEA. With 4 bases clipped from V and 1 base from J, the junction kept 4 bases outside the gene matches. The CDR3 loop spans 14 amino acids. The CDR3 here is CSVGGTGSNTEAFF. The CDR3 region has the DNA TGCAGCGTTGGGGGGACAGGGTCGAACACTGAAGCTTTCTTT.

This clone was detected once. This rearrangement joins TRBV7-3 to TRBJ2-2; 10 nucleotides match TRBD2. The V segment lost 6 bases and the J segment 6 bases; nucleotides outside the gene matches: 10. This CDR3 comprises 16 residues. The germline V gene encodes CDR1 SGHTA and CDR2 FQGTGA. The chain's CDR3 is CASRPPGTSDSGELFF. CDR3 nucleotides: TGTGCCAGCAGACCACCTGGGACTAGCGATTCCGGGGAGCTGTTTTTT.

This sequence joins TRBV28 and TRBJ2-3; unclear D gene. V lost 6 bases to trimming and J lost 9 bases, with 16 bases between them. From germline, CDR1 is MDHEN and CDR2 SYDVKM. The CDR3 contains 13 residues. CDR3 coding DNA: TGTGCCAGCAGCCCAACCCAAACTTACACGCAGTATTTT. Protein: CASSPTQTYTQYF.

The chain joins TRBV11-2 to TRBJ2-1; D is ambiguous. Per the germline V gene, CDR1 is SGHAT and CDR2 is FQNNGV. V lost 3 bases and J lost 6, with 15 bases in between. The CDR3 totals 15 residues. CDR3 DNA: TGTGCCAGCAGCTTCCGGGCCGGGCCCCTCAATGAGCAGTTCTTC. Protein sequence: CASSFRAGPLNEQFF.

This clone was seen more than once but under ten times. This is likely a read error, given that the CDR3 carries no conserved phenylalanine or tryptophan at its end. No DNA is shown, since the ends of the CDR3 on it are uncertain; the CDR3 is the one TCRdb lists. V and J are TRBV11-2 and TRBJ1-2; no check of the table's D call, TRBD1, against the DNA was made. The V gene's germline CDR1 is SGHAT and CDR2 FQNNGV. The CDR3 adds up to 13 amino acids, both ends counted. This CDR3 reads CASSLAHGQFSGL.

The rearrangement uses TRBV28 and TRBJ1-1; D gene uncertain. The CDR3 runs 13 residues. CDR1 and CDR2 (germline): MDHEN, SYDVKM. The ends were cut back, 7 bases at V and 4 bases at J, with 13 bases in the middle. CDR3 residues: CASTTTRPTEAFF. The CDR3 DNA reads TGTGCCAGCACCACCACTCGACCCACTGAAGCTTTCTTT.

V usage is TRBV27 and J usage is TRBJ1-6, with D unresolved. The CDR3 totals 14 residues. The germline gives CDR1 MNHEY, CDR2 SMNVEV (reference sequence). Trimming took 2 bases from V and 5 from J, leaving 7 bases between them. The CDR3 protein is CASSLMAHNSPLHF. Here the CDR3 DNA reads TGTGCCAGCAGTTTAATGGCCCATAATTCACCCCTCCACTTT.

The chain carries TRBV19 and TRBJ2-2; a weak D match, TRBD1 (7 bases). Trimming left V 6 bases short and J 3 bases short, with 14 bases between. The length of the CDR3 is 15 residues. Germline V lookup: CDR1 LNHDA, CDR2 SQIVND (reference sequence). CDR3 amino acids: CASRPGGGYTGELFF. The CDR3 coding sequence is TGTGCCAGTAGACCAGGGGGAGGTTACACCGGGGAGCTGTTTTTT.

The chain couples TRBV6-6 to TRBJ1-2; D is unresolved. Germline CDR1 reads MNHNY; CDR2 reads SVGAGI (reference sequence). V shed 2 bases and J shed 5 bases, with 3 bases lying between them. The CDR3 spans 11 residues. CDR3 amino acids: CASSYSYGYTF. For the CDR3, the DNA is TGTGCCAGCAGTTACAGTTATGGCTACACCTTC.